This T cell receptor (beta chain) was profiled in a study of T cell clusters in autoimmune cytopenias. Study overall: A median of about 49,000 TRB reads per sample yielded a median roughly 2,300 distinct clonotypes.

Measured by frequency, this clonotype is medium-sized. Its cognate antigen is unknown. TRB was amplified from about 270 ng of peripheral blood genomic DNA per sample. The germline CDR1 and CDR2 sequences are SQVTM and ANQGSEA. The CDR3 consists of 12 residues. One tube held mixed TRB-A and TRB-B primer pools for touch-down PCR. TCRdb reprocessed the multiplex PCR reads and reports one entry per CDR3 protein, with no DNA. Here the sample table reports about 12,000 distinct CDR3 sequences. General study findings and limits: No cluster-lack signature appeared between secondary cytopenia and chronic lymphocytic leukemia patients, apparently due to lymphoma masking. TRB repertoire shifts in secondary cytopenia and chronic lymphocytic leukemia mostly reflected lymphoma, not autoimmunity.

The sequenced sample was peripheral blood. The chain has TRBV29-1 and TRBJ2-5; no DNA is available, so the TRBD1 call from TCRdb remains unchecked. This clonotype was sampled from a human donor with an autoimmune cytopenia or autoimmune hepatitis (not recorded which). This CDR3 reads CSFLRGQETQYF.